Sequencing of this T cell receptor (beta chain) was carried out in a study of early T cells in non-severe SARS-CoV-2 infection. The germline CDR1 and CDR2 sequences are SGHVS and FNYEAQ. J was trimmed by 2 bases and V by 5 bases; bases with no gene match: 11. The CDR3 is made up of 16 amino acids. Ten or more counts support this clonotype. As yet, its antigen is unknown. Study-wide points: The VDJdb matching leaned toward anti-spike CD8 responses and overlooked private and CD4 specificities.

Individual cDNA molecules were tagged with unique molecular identifiers, the study reported. TCRdb re-analysed the 5' RACE reads in MiXCR, keeping a single row per CDR3 protein. This table has tens of thousands of distinct CDR3 sequences, over 9.5% appearing once. The clonotype was recovered from an adult who was a healthcare worker with PCR-confirmed SARS-CoV-2 infection or an uninfected control (not recorded which). V is TRBV7-6 and J is TRBJ2-7; 8 bases are shared with TRBD1. Sample: whole blood. The DNA of the CDR3 is TGTGCCAGCAGCATAACACGGGGACAGGCCCCCTACGAGCAGTACTTC. Its protein is CASSITRGQAPYEQYF.